The rows below give T cell receptor beta chains drawn from one sample of a study of blood T cell repertoires in COVID-19. Sequencing used immunoSEQ multiplex PCR; TCRdb keeps in-frame clones, though not all of them. The sample consists of 150,000 to 200,000 clones, roughly nine tenths of them appearing once. Sequencing input: peripheral blood. The origin of the receptors is a man between 18 and 29 years old with acute or convalescent COVID-19. Both conserved end residues are part of each CDR3. The D gene is left open where the match is weak. Size is stated for part of the rows, as once, few or many counts, or as a class when the clone is expanded.

D,size,V,J,CDR3,DNA
TRBD1,.,TRBV5-4,TRBJ1-2,CASSLQGQGIYGYTF,TGTGCCAGCAGCTTGCAGGGACAGGGGATTTATGGCTACACCTTC
TRBD1,.,TRBV29-1,TRBJ1-6,CSPREPGTDLNSPLHF,TGCAGCCCTCGGGAACCGGGGACAGACCTAAATTCACCCCTCCACTTT
.,.,TRBV30,TRBJ2-7,CAWRPLSSGYEQYF,TGTGCCTGGAGACCCCTCTCGTCAGGGTACGAGCAGTACTTC
TRBD1,.,TRBV2,TRBJ2-3,CASSKQGASTDTQYF,TGTGCCAGCAGTAAACAGGGGGCCAGTACGGATACGCAGTATTTT
TRBD1,few,TRBV27,TRBJ1-1,CASSLSDRDTEAFF,TGTGCCAGCAGTTTATCGGACAGGGACACTGAAGCTTTCTTT
.,once,TRBV30,TRBJ1-2,CAWRPGWYGYTF,TGTGCCTGGAGACCGGGTTGGTATGGCTACACCTTC
TRBD1,.,TRBV11-2,TRBJ1-4,CASSLDRDSNEKLFF,TGTGCCAGCAGCTTAGATCGGGACAGTAATGAAAAACTGTTTTTT
.,.,TRBV7-9,TRBJ2-1,CASSLVGQRHNEQFF,TGTGCCAGCAGCTTAGTAGGTCAGCGACACAATGAGCAGTTCTTC
.,.,TRBV12-3/TRBV12-4,TRBJ2-1,CASKTFNEQFF,TGTGCCAGCAAAACTTTCAATGAGCAGTTCTTC
.,.,TRBV7-6,TRBJ1-1,CASRDQIPSPPGSDGDEAFF,TGTGCCAGCAGGGACCAAATCCCATCACCACCGGGCTCCGACGGGGATGAAGCTTTCTTT
TRBD2,.,TRBV5-4,TRBJ2-1,CASSLDSGGAVHNEQFF,TGTGCCAGCAGCTTGGACAGCGGGGGGGCTGTCCACAATGAGCAGTTCTTC
TRBD1,.,TRBV19,TRBJ1-2,CASRPGTGGNYGYTF,TGTGCCAGTAGACCCGGGACAGGGGGCAACTATGGCTACACCTTC
TRBD1,.,TRBV6-6,TRBJ1-6,CASSRQGTSYNSPLHF,TGTGCCAGCAGTCGACAGGGTACCTCCTATAATTCACCCCTCCACTTT
.,.,TRBV6-5,TRBJ1-5,CASSYQGNQPQHF,TGTGCCAGCAGCTACCAGGGCAATCAGCCCCAGCATTTT
.,.,TRBV2,TRBJ2-2,CATSDRRNTGELFF,TGTGCCACCTCGGACAGACGGAACACCGGGGAGCTGTTTTTT
TRBD1,few,TRBV5-5,TRBJ1-5,CASRDGQAWDQPQHF,TGTGCCAGCAGGGACGGACAGGCTTGGGATCAGCCCCAGCATTTT
TRBD2,.,TRBV3-1/TRBV3-2,TRBJ2-3,CASSPNLLAGGPTDTQYF,TGTGCCAGCAGCCCAAACTTACTAGCGGGGGGTCCCACAGATACGCAGTATTTT
.,.,TRBV6-2/TRBV6-3,TRBJ1-1,CASSYPDRNTEAFF,TGTGCCAGCAGTTACCCGGACAGGAACACTGAAGCTTTCTTT
.,.,TRBV11-2,TRBJ1-1,CASSLIAGMNTEAFF,TGTGCCAGCAGCTTAATCGCAGGAATGAACACTGAAGCTTTCTTT
.,.,TRBV19,TRBJ1-1,CASSIQRSTEAFF,TGTGCCAGTAGTATCCAGCGTTCCACTGAAGCTTTCTTT
.,.,TRBV7-8,TRBJ1-4,CASSLDGRLDEKLFF,TGTGCCAGCAGCTTAGATGGGCGTCTGGATGAAAAACTGTTTTTT
.,.,TRBV3-1/TRBV3-2,TRBJ1-6,CASRRARRADNSPLHF,TGTGCCAGCAGAAGAGCGCGGAGGGCCGATAATTCACCCCTCCACTTT
TRBD2,.,TRBV13,TRBJ2-1,CASGRGGAYNEQFF,TGTGCCAGCGGTCGCGGGGGGGCTTACAATGAGCAGTTCTTC
TRBD1,.,TRBV11-3,TRBJ2-3,CASSSGQGGDTQYF,TGTGCCAGCAGCTCAGGACAGGGAGGAGATACGCAGTATTTT
.,.,TRBV10-3,TRBJ1-1,CAISDGFSEEAFF,TGTGCCATCAGTGATGGTTTCAGCGAAGAAGCTTTCTTT
TRBD2,.,TRBV5-1,TRBJ2-3,CASSLVGGLQADTQYF,TGCGCCAGCAGCTTGGTGGGGGGGTTACAGGCAGATACGCAGTATTTT
TRBD2,.,TRBV4-1,TRBJ2-2,CASSQPGLADKNTGELFF,TGCGCCAGCAGCCAACCGGGACTAGCGGATAAGAACACCGGGGAGCTGTTTTTT
.,.,TRBV6-5,TRBJ2-7,CASTRGNRYEQYF,TGTGCCAGTACGCGAGGCAACCGCTACGAGCAGTACTTC
.,.,TRBV29-1,TRBJ1-2,CSVEGGEFDYGYTF,TGCAGCGTTGAAGGTGGGGAGTTTGACTATGGCTACACCTTC
.,.,TRBV6-5,TRBJ1-2,CASRTISSYGYTF,TGTGCCAGCAGAACCATAAGCTCCTATGGCTACACCTTC
TRBD1,.,TRBV20-1,TRBJ1-6,CSASTGGYGSPLHF,TGCAGTGCTAGTACAGGGGGGTATGGTTCACCCCTCCACTTT
.,.,TRBV11-1,TRBJ2-7,CASSLAGRSSYEQYF,TGTGCCAGCAGCCTCGCGGGGCGGAGCTCCTACGAGCAGTACTTC
.,.,TRBV20-1,TRBJ1-6,CSASRGSLGNSPLHF,TGCAGTGCTAGTCGGGGGTCCTTGGGGAATTCACCCCTCCACTTT
TRBD1,.,TRBV3-1/TRBV3-2,TRBJ1-2,CASSPGTGRGYTF,TGTGCCAGCAGCCCGGGGACAGGGCGCGGCTACACCTTC
TRBD1,.,TRBV28,TRBJ1-1,CASSSGGGNTEAFF,TGTGCCAGCAGTTCAGGGGGCGGGAACACTGAAGCTTTCTTT
TRBD1,.,TRBV30,TRBJ1-6,CAWSEGGGSPLHF,TGTGCCTGGAGTGAAGGGGGCGGTTCACCCCTCCACTTT
TRBD2,.,TRBV27,TRBJ2-7,CATTTRGLSGGTRPSHNYEQYF,TGTGCCACTACAACTAGGGGCCTAAGCGGGGGGACCCGACCCTCACATAACTACGAGCAGTACTTC
.,.,TRBV19,TRBJ1-5,CASSLPVRYSNQPQHF,TGTGCCAGTAGCCTACCTGTGAGATATAGCAATCAGCCCCAGCATTTT
TRBD1,.,TRBV11-1,TRBJ1-6,CASSLTGVDSPLHF,TGTGCCAGCAGCCTAACAGGGGTGGATTCACCCCTCCACTTT
.,.,TRBV9,TRBJ2-1,CASSAADTSYNEQFF,TGTGCCAGCAGCGCAGCCGACACCTCCTACAATGAGCAGTTCTTC
.,.,TRBV6-5,TRBJ2-1,CASSPTKGSYNEQFF,TGTGCCAGCAGTCCGACAAAGGGGTCCTACAATGAGCAGTTCTTC
.,.,TRBV19,TRBJ1-1,CASTQAGGIEAFF,TGTGCCAGTACCCAGGCGGGGGGTATTGAAGCTTTCTTT
.,once,TRBV27,TRBJ1-1,CASSLSPAGGGWTEAFF,TGTGCCAGCAGCCTATCACCCGCGGGGGGCGGGTGGACTGAAGCTTTCTTT
TRBD2,.,TRBV6-1,TRBJ2-1,CASSGRVGLAGSSYNEQFF,TGTGCCAGCAGTGGCCGAGTGGGACTAGCGGGGAGCTCCTACAATGAGCAGTTCTTC